This passage covers 4 T cell receptor beta chains from one sample sequenced in a study of cytomegalovirus exposure and HLA in healthy donors. Profiling relied on immunoSEQ multiplex PCR, and the TCRdb table lists in-frame clones only, not all of them. The repertoire holds some 200,000 clones, with 85% to 95% as singletons. Sequenced: PBMCs. Receptor source: a woman under 30 in good health and CMV-seronegative.

The chain carries TRBV14 and TRBJ1-3, with TRBD1 as a possible D gene (6 bases). Germline V lookup: CDR1 SGHDN, CDR2 FVKESK. With 5 bases removed from V and 2 bases from J, the gap between germline ends came to 16 bases. The CDR3 spans 16 residues. CDR3 DNA sequence: TGTGCCAGCAGCTTTCAACAGGGAACCACTGGAAACACCATATATTTT. This sequence encodes CASSFQQGTTGNTIYF. The full variable domain, completed using reference TRBV14 and TRBJ1-3, is EAGVTQFPSHSVIEKGQTVTLRCDPISGHDNLYWYRRVMGKEIKFLLHFVKESKQDESGMPNNRFLAERTGGTYSTLKVQPAELEDSGVYFCASSFQQGTTGNTIYFGEGSWLTVV.

This sequence joins TRBV27 and TRBJ2-1; D perhaps matches TRBD1 (6 bases). Germline CDR1 and CDR2: MNHEY and SMNVEV (reference sequence). This CDR3 region has 16 residues. The V end lost 6 bases, the J end lost 8 bases, and 23 bases lay between the germline ends. The CDR3 loop reads CASSILKPQGIDEQFF. In DNA form, the CDR3 reads TGTGCCAGCAGCATACTCAAACCACAGGGTATCGATGAGCAGTTCTTC.

The chain carries TRBV4-2 and TRBJ2-7; TRBD2 aligns across 12 bases. Germline lookup yields CDR1 LGHNA and CDR2 YNFKEQ. CDR3 length: 16 amino acids. V lost 2 bases and J lost 5; bases outside the gene matches: 7. CDR3 bases: TGTGCCAGCAGCCAATTTGGACTAGCGGGATCCAACGAGCAGTACTTC. Its translation is CASSQFGLAGSNEQYF.

CDR3 sequence reads: CASSSTSESQETQYF. CDR3 bases: TGTGCCAGCAGCTCTACCTCGGAGTCTCAAGAGACCCAGTACTTC. The J gene is TRBJ2-5, the V gene TRBV4-2; D is unresolved. Germline CDR1 and CDR2: LGHNA and YNFKEQ. V shed 5 bases and J shed 2 bases, with 15 bases lying between them. There are 15 residues in the CDR3.